The clone carrying this T cell receptor beta chain was counted at least ten times. Its matching antigen is unknown. The CDR3 contains 15 residues. Germline V gene data show CDR1 as SGHTA and CDR2 as FQGNSA. V lost 4 bases and J 2 bases, leaving 12 bases between the germline ends. TCRdb independently ran MiXCR on the reads; one entry per CDR3 protein. This table has roughly 240,000 distinct CDR3 sequences, 6% to 8% appearing once. These data come from a study of T cell repertoires in cytomegalovirus infection. General study findings and limits: The ex vivo response was dominated by HLA-C-restricted CMV-specific TCR beta clonotypes.

What was sequenced was PBMCs. This TCR came from a human donor in good health (CMV status not recorded). Some clones in this sample may be carry-over from other donors' samples. The genes are TRBV7-2 and TRBJ1-5; D remains unclear. CDR3 sequence: CASSSGSVGNQPQHF. Here the CDR3 DNA reads TGTGCCAGCAGCTCTGGGTCGGTAGGCAATCAGCCCCAGCATTTT. The full variable domain, with the rest looked up from reference TRBV7-2 and TRBJ1-5, is GAGVSQSPSNKVTEKGKDVELRCDPISGHTALYWYRQSLGQGLEFLIYFQGNSAPDKSGLPSDRFSAERTGGSVSTLTIQRTQQEDSAVYLCASSSGSVGNQPQHFGDGTRLSIL.